This T cell receptor beta chain originates from a study of low-dose radiotherapy and immunotherapy resistance in tumors. As for the study in general: 1 Gy per fraction was delivered to Cohort 2 every two weeks, for 13 Gy total over 26 weeks.

With TRAV- and TRBV-specific primers, first-strand cDNA was made, covering the alpha and beta chains. Amplification, which lasted 20 PCR cycles, used a constant-region primer and V-primer adapter to amplify TCRs. One entry per CDR3 protein, called by TCRdb with MiXCR from the reads. The table includes roughly 39,000 distinct CDR3 sequences, roughly a third detected once. Indicated time point: before trial treatment. Low-dose radiotherapy, low-dose cyclophosphamide, aspirin, ipilimumab and nivolumab were all given to the donors. This clonotype came up many times. With 1 base clipped from V and 0 bases from J, the junction kept 6 bases outside the gene matches. Germline V gene sequence: CDR1 SGHTA, CDR2 FQGNSA. The CDR3 consists of 18 residues.

This TCR was sampled from a male donor with gallbladder cancer. This sample comprised PBMCs, obtained before treatment. The chain carries TRBV7-2 and TRBJ2-1; 10 positions match TRBD2. CDR3 DNA sequence: TGTGCCAGCAGCTTAGTTGGTAGCGGGGGGTACTCCTACAATGAGCAGTTCTTC. It encodes CASSLVGSGGYSYNEQFF.